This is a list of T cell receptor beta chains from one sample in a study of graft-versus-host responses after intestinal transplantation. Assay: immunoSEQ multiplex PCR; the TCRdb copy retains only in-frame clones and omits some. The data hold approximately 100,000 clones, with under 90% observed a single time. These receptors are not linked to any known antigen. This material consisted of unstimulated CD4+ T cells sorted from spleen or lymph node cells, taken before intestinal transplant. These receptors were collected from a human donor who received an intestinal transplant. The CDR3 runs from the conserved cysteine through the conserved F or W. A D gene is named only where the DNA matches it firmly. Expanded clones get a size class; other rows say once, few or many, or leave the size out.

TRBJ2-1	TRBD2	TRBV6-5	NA	CASSYSAGGPDEQFF	TGTGCCAGCAGTTACTCCGCGGGGGGGCCGGATGAGCAGTTCTTC
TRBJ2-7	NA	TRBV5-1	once	CASSLDRSYEQYF	TGCGCCAGCAGCTTGGATCGGTCTTACGAGCAGTACTTC
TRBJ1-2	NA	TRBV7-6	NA	CASSRDTGYGYTF	TGTGCCAGCAGCCGGGACACCGGCTATGGCTACACCTTC
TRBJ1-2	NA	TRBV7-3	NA	CASNSGGGHGYTF	TGTGCCAGCAACTCCGGTGGCGGGCATGGCTACACCTTC
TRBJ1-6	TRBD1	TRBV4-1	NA	CASSRGDRGSSYNSPLHF	TGCGCCAGCAGCCGAGGTGACAGGGGAAGCTCCTATAATTCACCCCTCCACTTT
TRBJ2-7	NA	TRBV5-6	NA	CASSARGGDEQYF	TGTGCCAGCAGCGCTAGGGGTGGCGACGAGCAGTACTTC
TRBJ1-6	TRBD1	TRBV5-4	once	CASSLEGGSGGAYNSPLHF	TGTGCCAGCAGCTTGGAGGGTGGGTCAGGGGGCGCTTATAATTCACCCCTCCACTTT
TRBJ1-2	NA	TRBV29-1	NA	CSVSREQGWYGYTF	TGCAGCGTTTCCCGGGAGCAGGGTTGGTATGGCTACACCTTC
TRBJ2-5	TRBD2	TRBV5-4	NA	CASMDRTSGQETQYF	TGTGCCAGCATGGATCGGACTAGCGGGCAAGAGACCCAGTACTTC
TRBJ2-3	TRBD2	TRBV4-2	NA	CASSQNLLAGGQDTQYF	TGTGCCAGCAGCCAAAATCTACTAGCGGGGGGGCAAGATACGCAGTATTTT
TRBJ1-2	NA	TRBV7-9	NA	CASRDRESGYTF	TGTGCCAGCAGAGACAGAGAGAGTGGCTACACCTTC
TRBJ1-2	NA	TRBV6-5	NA	CASSYDHWASGGYTF	TGTGCCAGCAGTTACGACCATTGGGCGTCGGGGGGCTACACCTTC
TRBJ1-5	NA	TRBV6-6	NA	CASRSGRGEQPQHF	TGTGCCAGCAGATCGGGGAGGGGTGAACAGCCCCAGCATTTT
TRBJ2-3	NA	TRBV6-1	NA	CASRSAAGHTDTQYF	TGTGCCAGCAGATCGGCGGCGGGGCACACAGATACGCAGTATTTT
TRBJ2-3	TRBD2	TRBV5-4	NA	CASSPVVAGAGDTQYF	TGTGCCAGCAGCCCAGTCGTAGCGGGGGCTGGAGATACGCAGTATTTT
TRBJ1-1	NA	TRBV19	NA	CASSQGPNTEAFF	TGTGCCAGTAGTCAGGGCCCGAACACTGAAGCTTTCTTT
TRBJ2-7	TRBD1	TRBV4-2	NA	CASSRTRDSAYEQYF	TGTGCCAGCAGCCGGACCCGGGACAGCGCCTACGAGCAGTACTTC
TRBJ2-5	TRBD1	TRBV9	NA	CASSVAFGGQGEETQYF	TGTGCCAGCAGCGTAGCTTTTGGGGGACAGGGCGAAGAGACCCAGTACTTC
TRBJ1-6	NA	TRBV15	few	CATSRGQGWSPLHF	TGTGCCACCAGCAGAGGTCAGGGCTGGTCACCCCTCCACTTT
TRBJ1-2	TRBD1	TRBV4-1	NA	CASTPGQGLGGYTF	TGCGCCAGCACCCCTGGACAGGGCTTGGGTGGCTACACCTTC
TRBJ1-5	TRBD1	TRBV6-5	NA	CASSYSPDRGGQPQHF	TGTGCCAGCAGTTACTCCCCTGACAGGGGAGGACAGCCCCAGCATTTT
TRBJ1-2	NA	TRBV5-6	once	CASSLSYNYGYTF	TGTGCCAGCAGCTTGTCGTATAACTATGGCTACACCTTC
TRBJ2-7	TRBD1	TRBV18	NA	CASSPDRGGEQYF	TGTGCCAGCTCACCAGACAGGGGTGGGGAGCAGTACTTC
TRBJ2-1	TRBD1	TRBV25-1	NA	CASHRVGDSREQFF	TGTGCCAGCCACAGGGTAGGGGACAGTCGGGAGCAGTTCTTC
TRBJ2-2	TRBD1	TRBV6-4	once	CASRGQGPTGELFF	TGTGCCAGCAGGGGACAGGGCCCCACCGGGGAGCTGTTTTTT
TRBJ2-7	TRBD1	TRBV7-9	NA	CASSPDRGQGEQYF	TGTGCCAGCAGCCCGGACAGGGGTCAGGGGGAGCAGTACTTC
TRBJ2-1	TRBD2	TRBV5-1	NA	CASRPTSGGADEQFF	TGCGCCAGCAGGCCTACTAGCGGGGGGGCCGATGAGCAGTTCTTC
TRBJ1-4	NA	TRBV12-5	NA	CASGPRGNNEKLFF	TGTGCTAGTGGCCCCCGAGGGAATAATGAAAAACTGTTTTTT
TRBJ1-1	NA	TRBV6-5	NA	CASSGTRGAEAFF	TGTGCCAGCAGTGGGACTAGGGGGGCTGAAGCTTTCTTT
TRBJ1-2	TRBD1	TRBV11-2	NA	CASSPRDRVNHGYTF	TGTGCCAGCAGCCCACGGGACAGGGTTAACCATGGCTACACCTTC
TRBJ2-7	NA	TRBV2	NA	CASSEVDIISYEQYF	TGTGCCAGCAGTGAAGTGGACATCATCTCCTACGAGCAGTACTTC
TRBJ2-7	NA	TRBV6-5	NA	CASSYHSQGSYEQYF	TGTGCCAGCAGTTATCACAGTCAGGGCTCCTACGAGCAGTACTTC
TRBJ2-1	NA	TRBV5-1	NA	CASSSTPTGPNNEQFF	TGCGCCAGCTCGTCGACACCGACAGGACCTAACAATGAGCAGTTCTTC
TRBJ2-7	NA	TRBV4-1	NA	CASSPGHGSYEQYF	TGCGCCAGCAGCCCGGGACACGGAAGCTACGAGCAGTACTTC
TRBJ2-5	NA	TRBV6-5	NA	CASSYSVGSPGETQYF	TGTGCCAGCAGTTACTCTGTGGGGAGCCCGGGGGAGACCCAGTACTTC
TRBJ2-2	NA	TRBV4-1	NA	CASSQGAGWGTGELFF	TGCGCCAGCAGCCAAGGGGCGGGGTGGGGCACCGGGGAGCTGTTTTTT
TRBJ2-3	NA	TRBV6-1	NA	CASSETRGAITDTQYF	TGTGCCAGCAGTGAGACCCGGGGGGCCATCACAGATACGCAGTATTTT
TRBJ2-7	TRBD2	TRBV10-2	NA	CASTARGGVRYEQYF	TGCGCCAGCACCGCTCGGGGGGGGGTAAGGTACGAGCAGTACTTC
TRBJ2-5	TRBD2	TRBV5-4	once	CASSPAASGGRTQETQYF	TGTGCCAGCAGCCCGGCGGCTAGCGGGGGACGAACCCAAGAGACCCAGTACTTC
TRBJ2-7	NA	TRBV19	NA	CASSIATVPSYEQYF	TGTGCCAGTAGTATCGCGACAGTGCCCTCCTACGAGCAGTACTTC
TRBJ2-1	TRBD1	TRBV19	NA	CASRRQGSDEQFF	TGTGCCAGTAGAAGACAGGGGTCCGATGAGCAGTTCTTC